This is a list of T cell receptor beta chains from one sample in a study of beta chain features in type 1 diabetes. Sequencing was performed with immunoSEQ multiplex PCR; in TCRdb, only in-frame clones are kept and a portion is missing. The table records about 140,000 clones, 6.9% of them present only once. The source material was central memory CD4+ T cells from blood. The source of these receptors is a woman in her twenties or thirties in good health. Each CDR3 is given with its conserved first and last residue. A D gene is named only where the DNA matches it firmly. The size entry is marked missing in some rows and otherwise reads once, few, many or a size class.

clone_size,j_call,v_call,d_call,cdr3_aa,cdr3_nt
once,TRBJ1-5,TRBV6-1,TRBD1,CAGGTGIGNQPQHF,TGTGCCGGGGGGACAGGGATCGGCAATCAGCCCCAGCATTTT
few,TRBJ1-5,TRBV7-2,.,CASSSTGTQNQPQHF,TGTGCCAGCAGCTCAACCGGGACACAAAATCAGCCCCAGCATTTT
few,TRBJ2-4,TRBV21-1,.,CASSKVKVEGKNIQYF,TGTGCCAGCAGCAAAGTTAAAGTCGAGGGCAAAAACATTCAGTACTTC
.,TRBJ2-7,TRBV5-4,.,CASSVKSGESYEQYF,TGTGCCAGCAGCGTAAAATCCGGGGAATCCTACGAGCAGTACTTC
few,TRBJ1-1,TRBV13,.,CASSLEQTGTEAFF,TGTGCCAGCAGCTTAGAACAAACGGGCACTGAAGCTTTCTTT
.,TRBJ2-1,TRBV4-2,TRBD2,CASRWTSGANNEQFF,TGTGCCAGCCGATGGACTAGCGGGGCAAACAATGAGCAGTTCTTC
few,TRBJ2-7,TRBV18,TRBD2,CASCTSGLYEQYF,TGTGCCAGCTGTACTAGCGGGCTATACGAGCAGTACTTC
.,TRBJ1-1,TRBV18,TRBD1,CASSHSQGGADTEAFF,TGTGCCAGCTCACACAGTCAAGGGGGCGCGGACACTGAAGCTTTCTTT
few,TRBJ2-2,TRBV6-5,.,CASSSPTGTGELFF,TGTGCCAGCAGTTCTCCTACAGGGACCGGGGAGCTGTTTTTT
few,TRBJ2-5,TRBV18,.,CASSPNLRETQYF,TGTGCCAGCTCACCAAACCTCCGGGAGACCCAGTACTTC
many,TRBJ2-7,TRBV7-2,TRBD2,CASSLQHSGGTYEQYF,TGTGCCAGCAGTCTTCAACATTCCGGGGGGACCTACGAGCAGTACTTC
.,TRBJ2-1,TRBV7-3,.,CASSLSSGSSYNEQFF,TGTGCCAGCAGCTTGAGCAGCGGCAGCTCCTACAATGAGCAGTTCTTC
.,TRBJ2-5,TRBV7-3,.,CASSGGPRETQYF,TGTGCCAGCAGCGGTGGGCCTCGAGAGACCCAGTACTTC
many,TRBJ2-7,TRBV7-2,TRBD2,CASSGTSPREQYF,TGTGCCAGCAGTGGGACTAGCCCCCGAGAGCAGTACTTC
few,TRBJ2-6,TRBV12-5,.,CASGLVGSGANVLTF,TGTGCTAGTGGTTTGGTGGGGAGTGGGGCCAACGTCCTGACTTTC
few,TRBJ1-2,TRBV5-1,TRBD1,CASSLGEKTGQGHGYTF,TGCGCCAGCAGCTTGGGGGAAAAGACGGGACAGGGTCATGGCTACACCTTC
.,TRBJ2-5,TRBV27,TRBD1,CASSLEGPGQGMETQYF,TGTGCCAGCAGTTTAGAGGGGCCGGGACAGGGTATGGAGACCCAGTACTTC
.,TRBJ1-5,TRBV18,.,CASSPWGGNQPQHF,TGTGCCAGCTCACCCTGGGGGGGCAATCAGCCCCAGCATTTT
.,TRBJ1-2,TRBV6-6,.,CANSPGTNYGYTF,TGTGCCAACAGTCCCGGGACTAACTATGGCTACACCTTC
few,TRBJ1-5,TRBV2,TRBD1,CASRGPGTGDNQPQHF,TGTGCCAGCAGGGGTCCCGGGACAGGGGACAATCAGCCCCAGCATTTT
many,TRBJ2-3,TRBV7-2,.,CASSLERYTDTQYF,TGTGCCAGCAGCTTAGAACGGTACACAGATACGCAGTATTTT
.,TRBJ1-2,TRBV2,TRBD1,CASKPGQAKSGIYGYTF,TGTGCCAGCAAACCGGGACAGGCCAAAAGTGGGATCTATGGCTACACCTTC
.,TRBJ1-1,TRBV7-2,.,CASSGQGLSNTEAFF,TGTGCCAGCAGCGGGCAGGGACTTTCCAATACTGAAGCTTTCTTT
few,TRBJ1-2,TRBV18,TRBD1,CASSLIQAGTGEGYTF,TGTGCCAGCTCACTTATCCAAGCGGGGACAGGGGAAGGCTACACCTTC
few,TRBJ1-1,TRBV5-1,.,CASSSGAWRRNTEAFF,TGCGCCAGCAGCTCAGGAGCGTGGAGGAGAAACACTGAAGCTTTCTTT
few,TRBJ2-3,TRBV7-8,TRBD2,CASSYLAGGSADTQYF,TGTGCCAGCAGCTACTTAGCGGGAGGGTCCGCAGATACGCAGTATTTT
few,TRBJ2-1,TRBV20-1,.,CSAREPARQFF,TGCAGTGCTAGAGAGCCAGCGAGGCAGTTCTTC
many,TRBJ2-2,TRBV18,TRBD1,CASSPVGQGGTGELFF,TGTGCCAGCTCACCCGTCGGACAGGGAGGCACCGGGGAGCTGTTTTTT
few,TRBJ2-1,TRBV4-3,TRBD2,CASSQEYGRGRVAEQFF,TGCGCCAGCAGCCAAGAATATGGTCGCGGGAGGGTCGCGGAGCAGTTCTTC
.,TRBJ2-5,TRBV7-2,TRBD2,CASSLSSGSVETQYF,TGTGCCAGCAGCTTAAGTAGCGGGAGCGTCGAGACCCAGTACTTC
.,TRBJ2-7,TRBV20-1,.,CSARRQLEQYF,TGCAGTGCTAGAAGACAGCTCGAGCAGTACTTC
few,TRBJ1-2,TRBV30,TRBD1,CALARDRPYGYTF,TGTGCCCTTGCCCGGGACAGACCCTATGGCTACACCTTC
.,TRBJ2-1,TRBV7-9,TRBD2,CASSGELAGNNEQFF,TGTGCCAGCAGCGGGGAACTAGCGGGTAACAATGAGCAGTTCTTC
.,TRBJ2-3,TRBV7-2,.,CASALRVPDTQYF,TGTGCCAGCGCGCTACGTGTTCCAGATACGCAGTATTTT
.,TRBJ1-1,TRBV29-1,TRBD1,CSVALLTGGSSEAFF,TGCAGCGTTGCCCTCTTAACAGGGGGCAGTTCTGAAGCTTTCTTT
.,TRBJ1-1,TRBV5-1,.,CASSLAGFLTEAFF,TGCGCCAGCAGCTTAGCAGGGTTTTTGACTGAAGCTTTCTTT
many,TRBJ1-2,TRBV15,TRBD1,CATSRGQGIYGYTF,TGTGCCACCAGCAGAGGACAGGGGATATATGGCTACACCTTC
.,TRBJ2-7,TRBV7-2,.,CASKQGPTAYEQYF,TGTGCCAGCAAACAGGGACCGACAGCCTACGAGCAGTACTTC
few,TRBJ1-1,TRBV28,TRBD1,CASSGRDSLTPNTEAFF,TGTGCCAGCAGTGGGCGGGACAGCCTAACCCCGAACACTGAAGCTTTCTTT
.,TRBJ1-2,TRBV15,.,CATSRPTGDGYTF,TGTGCCACCAGCAGACCTACAGGAGATGGCTACACCTTC
.,TRBJ2-1,TRBV7-6,TRBD1,CASSPLSGTGGYNEQFF,TGTGCCAGCAGCCCCCTATCCGGGACAGGGGGTTACAATGAGCAGTTCTTC
few,TRBJ1-2,TRBV14,.,CASSQGGRANYGYTF,TGTGCCAGCAGCCAAGGAGGGAGAGCTAACTATGGCTACACCTTC